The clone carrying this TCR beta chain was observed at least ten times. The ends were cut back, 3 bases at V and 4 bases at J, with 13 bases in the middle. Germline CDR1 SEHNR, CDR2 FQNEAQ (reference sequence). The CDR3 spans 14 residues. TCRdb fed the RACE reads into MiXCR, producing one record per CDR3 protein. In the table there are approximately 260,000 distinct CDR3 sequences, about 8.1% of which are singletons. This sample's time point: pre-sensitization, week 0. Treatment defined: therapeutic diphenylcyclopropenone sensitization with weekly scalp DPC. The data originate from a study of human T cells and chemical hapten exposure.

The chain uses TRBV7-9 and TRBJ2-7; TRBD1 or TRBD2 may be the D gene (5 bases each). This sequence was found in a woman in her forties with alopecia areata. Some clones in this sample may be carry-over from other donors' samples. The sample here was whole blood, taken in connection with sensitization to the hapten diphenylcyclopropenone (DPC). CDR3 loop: CASSLDGAAYEQYF. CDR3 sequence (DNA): TGTGCCAGCAGCTTGGACGGGGCAGCTTACGAGCAGTACTTC. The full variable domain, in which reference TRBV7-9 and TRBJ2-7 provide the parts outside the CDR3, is DTGVSQNPRHKITKRGQNVTFRCDPISEHNRLYWYRQTLGQGPEFLTYFQNEAQLEKSRLLSDRFSAERPKGSFSTLEIQRTEQGDSAMYLCASSLDGAAYEQYFGPGTRLTVT.